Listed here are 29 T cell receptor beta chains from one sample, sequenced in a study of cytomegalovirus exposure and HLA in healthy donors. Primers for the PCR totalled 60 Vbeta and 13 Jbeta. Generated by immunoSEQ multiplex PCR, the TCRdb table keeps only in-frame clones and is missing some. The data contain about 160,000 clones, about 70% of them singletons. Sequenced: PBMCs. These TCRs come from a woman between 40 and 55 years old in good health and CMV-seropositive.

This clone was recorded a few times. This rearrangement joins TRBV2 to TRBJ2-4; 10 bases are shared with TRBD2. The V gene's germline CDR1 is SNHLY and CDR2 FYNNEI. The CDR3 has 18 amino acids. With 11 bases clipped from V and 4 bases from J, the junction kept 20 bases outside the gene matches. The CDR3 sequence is CAGTSERTGTSEKNIQYF. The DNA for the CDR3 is TGTGCCGGAACTTCCGAGAGAACCGGGACTAGCGAAAAAAACATTCAGTACTTC.

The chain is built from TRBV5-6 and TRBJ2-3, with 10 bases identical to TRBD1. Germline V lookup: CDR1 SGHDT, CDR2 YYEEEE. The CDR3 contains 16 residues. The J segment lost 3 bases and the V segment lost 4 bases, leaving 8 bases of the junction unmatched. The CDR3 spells CASSRPGQGKTDTQYF. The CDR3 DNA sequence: TGTGCCAGCAGCCGACCGGGACAGGGGAAGACAGATACGCAGTATTTT.

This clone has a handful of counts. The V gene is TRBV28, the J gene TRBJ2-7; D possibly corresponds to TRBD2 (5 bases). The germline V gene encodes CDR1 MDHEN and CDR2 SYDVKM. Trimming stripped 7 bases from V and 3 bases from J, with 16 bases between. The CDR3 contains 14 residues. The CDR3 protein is CASTYNEGFYEQYF. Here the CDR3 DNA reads TGTGCCAGCACCTACAACGAGGGTTTCTACGAGCAGTACTTC.

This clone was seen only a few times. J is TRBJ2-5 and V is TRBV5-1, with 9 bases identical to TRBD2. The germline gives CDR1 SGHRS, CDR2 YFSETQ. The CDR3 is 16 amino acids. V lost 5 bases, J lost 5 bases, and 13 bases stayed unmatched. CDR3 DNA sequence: TGCGCCAGCAGATTTAGCGGGAGTGAGGGGAGTGAGACCCAGTACTTC. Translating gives CASRFSGSEGSETQYF.

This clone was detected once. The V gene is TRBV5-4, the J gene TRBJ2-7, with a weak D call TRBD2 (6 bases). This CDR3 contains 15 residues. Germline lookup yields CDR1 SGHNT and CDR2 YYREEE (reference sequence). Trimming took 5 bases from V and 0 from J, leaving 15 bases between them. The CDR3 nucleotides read TGTGCCAGCAGGGACGCGGACGGGAGCTCCTACGAGCAGTACTTC. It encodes CASRDADGSSYEQYF.

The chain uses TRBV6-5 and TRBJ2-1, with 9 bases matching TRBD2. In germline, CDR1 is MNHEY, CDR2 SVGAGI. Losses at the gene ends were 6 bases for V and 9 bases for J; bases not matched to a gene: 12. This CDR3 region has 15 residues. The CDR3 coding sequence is TGTGCCAGCAGATTAGCGGGAGTGTTCCCTGGTGAGCAGTTCTTC. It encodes CASRLAGVFPGEQFF.

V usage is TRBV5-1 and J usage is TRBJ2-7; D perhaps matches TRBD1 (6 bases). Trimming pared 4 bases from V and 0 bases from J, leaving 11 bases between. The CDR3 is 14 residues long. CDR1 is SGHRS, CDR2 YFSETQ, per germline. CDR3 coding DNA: TGCGCCAGCAGCCAAGGACAGCCCTCCTACGAGCAGTACTTC. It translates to CASSQGQPSYEQYF.

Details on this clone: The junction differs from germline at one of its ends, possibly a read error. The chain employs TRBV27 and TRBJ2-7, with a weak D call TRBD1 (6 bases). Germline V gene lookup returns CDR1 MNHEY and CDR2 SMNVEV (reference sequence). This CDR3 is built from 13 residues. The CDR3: CASRATGSHPPDF. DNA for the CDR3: TGTGCCAGCAGGGCGACAGGTTCCCACCCCCCGGACTTC.

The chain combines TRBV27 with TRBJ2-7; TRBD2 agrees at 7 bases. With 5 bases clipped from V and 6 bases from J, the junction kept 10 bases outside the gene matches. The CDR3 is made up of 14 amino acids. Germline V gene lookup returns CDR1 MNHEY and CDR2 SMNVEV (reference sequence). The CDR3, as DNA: TGTGCCAGCAGTCCCACAGAAGCGGGGTTCGAGCAGTACTTC. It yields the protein CASSPTEAGFEQYF.

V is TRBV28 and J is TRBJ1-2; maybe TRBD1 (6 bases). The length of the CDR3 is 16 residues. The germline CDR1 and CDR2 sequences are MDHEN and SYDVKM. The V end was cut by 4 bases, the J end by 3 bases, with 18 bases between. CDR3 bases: TGTGCCAGCAGTTCAGGGGTAGGGATTATCTACTATGGCTACACCTTC. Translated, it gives CASSSGVGIIYYGYTF.

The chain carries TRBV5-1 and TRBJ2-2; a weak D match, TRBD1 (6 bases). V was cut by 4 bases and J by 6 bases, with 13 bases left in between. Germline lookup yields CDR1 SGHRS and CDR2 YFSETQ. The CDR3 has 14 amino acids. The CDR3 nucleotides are TGCGCCAGCAGCACGAAGGGGGTCTCCGGGGAGCTGTTTTTT. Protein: CASSTKGVSGELFF.

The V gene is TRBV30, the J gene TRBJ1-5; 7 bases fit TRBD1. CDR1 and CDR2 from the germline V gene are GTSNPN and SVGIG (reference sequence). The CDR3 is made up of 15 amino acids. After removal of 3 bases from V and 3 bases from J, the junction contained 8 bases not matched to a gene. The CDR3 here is CAWRTDRAYNQPQHF. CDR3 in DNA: TGTGCCTGGAGAACCGACAGGGCTTACAATCAGCCCCAGCATTTT.

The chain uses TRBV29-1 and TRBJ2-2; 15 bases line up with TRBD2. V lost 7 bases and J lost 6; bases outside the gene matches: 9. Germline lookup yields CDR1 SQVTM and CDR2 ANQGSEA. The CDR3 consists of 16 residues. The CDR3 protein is CSGATGLAGGAGELFF. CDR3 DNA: TGCAGCGGTGCCACCGGACTAGCGGGAGGGGCCGGGGAGCTGTTTTTT.

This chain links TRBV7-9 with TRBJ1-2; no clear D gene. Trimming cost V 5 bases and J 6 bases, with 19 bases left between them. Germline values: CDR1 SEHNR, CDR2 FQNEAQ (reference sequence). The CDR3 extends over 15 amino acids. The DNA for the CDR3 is TGTGCCAGCAGCCTAACCGGCCCGGCTAGTAATGGCTACACCTTC. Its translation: CASSLTGPASNGYTF.

This CDR3 reads CASSDPGQAKNIQYF. The CDR3 DNA follows: TGCGCCAGCAGCGATCCGGGACAGGCGAAAAACATTCAGTACTTC. This chain joins TRBV5-1 and TRBJ2-4; TRBD1 aligns across 8 bases. The CDR3 covers 15 residues. Per the germline V gene, CDR1 is SGHRS and CDR2 is YFSETQ. Trimming cost V 4 bases and J 4 bases; bases outside gene matches: 7.

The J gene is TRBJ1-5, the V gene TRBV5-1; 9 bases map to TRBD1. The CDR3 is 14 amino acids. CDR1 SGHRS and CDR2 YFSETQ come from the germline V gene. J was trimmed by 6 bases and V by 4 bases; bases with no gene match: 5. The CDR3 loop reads CASSEQGAGQPQHF. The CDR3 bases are TGCGCCAGCAGCGAACAGGGGGCGGGTCAGCCCCAGCATTTT.

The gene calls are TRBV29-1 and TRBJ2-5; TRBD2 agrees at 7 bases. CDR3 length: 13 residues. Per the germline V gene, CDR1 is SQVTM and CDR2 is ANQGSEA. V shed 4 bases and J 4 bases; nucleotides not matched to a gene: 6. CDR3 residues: CSVGGRARETQYF. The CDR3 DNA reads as TGCAGCGTTGGAGGGAGGGCCAGAGAGACCCAGTACTTC.

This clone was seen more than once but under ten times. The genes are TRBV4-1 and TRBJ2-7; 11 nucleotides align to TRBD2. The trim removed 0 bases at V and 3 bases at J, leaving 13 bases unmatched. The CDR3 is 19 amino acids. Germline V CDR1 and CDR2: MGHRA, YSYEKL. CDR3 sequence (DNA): TGCGCCAGCAGCCAAGAGCTAGCGGGGGGCCGACAAAGAAACTACGAGCAGTACTTC. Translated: CASSQELAGGRQRNYEQYF.

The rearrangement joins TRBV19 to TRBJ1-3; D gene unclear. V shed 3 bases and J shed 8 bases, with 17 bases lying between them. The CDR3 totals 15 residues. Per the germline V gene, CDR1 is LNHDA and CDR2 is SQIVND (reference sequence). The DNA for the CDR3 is TGTGCCAGTAGTATTACCCGAAACTCCGGGGACACCATATATTTT. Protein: CASSITRNSGDTIYF. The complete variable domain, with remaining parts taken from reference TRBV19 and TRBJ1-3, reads DGGITQSPKYLFRKEGQNVTLSCEQNLNHDAMYWYRQDPGQGLRLIYYSQIVNDFQKGDIAEGYSVSREKKESFPLTVTSAQKNPTAFYLCASSITRNSGDTIYFGEGSWLTVV.

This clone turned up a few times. Written as DNA, the CDR3 is TGCGCCAGCAGCACAGGGGAAACTGAAGCTTTCTTT. Amino acids: CASSTGETEAFF. The gene calls are TRBV10-2 and TRBJ1-1; 7 bases fit TRBD1. The V segment lost 6 bases and the J segment 5 bases; nucleotides outside the gene matches: 3. Germline loops: CDR1 WSHSY, CDR2 SAAADI. This CDR3 has 12 residues.

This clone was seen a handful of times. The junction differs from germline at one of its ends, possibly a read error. The CDR3 DNA reads as TGTGCCAGCAGCCCTGACAGGGGGAATTACTCACCCCTCAACTTT. This codes for CASSPDRGNYSPLNF. This chain uses TRBV7-2 with TRBJ1-6; 9 bases align to TRBD1. The V gene's germline CDR1 is SGHTA and CDR2 FQGNSA. This CDR3 comprises 15 residues.

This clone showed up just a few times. In DNA form, the CDR3 reads TGTGCCAGCACCTCGGGACAGGTTAGCAATCAGCCCCAGCATTTT. Its translation is CASTSGQVSNQPQHF. The chain carries TRBV28 and TRBJ1-5, with 8 nucleotides matching TRBD1. CDR1 MDHEN and CDR2 SYDVKM come from the germline V gene. The CDR3 totals 15 residues. Unmatched junction bases numbered 5, after V lost 7 bases and J lost 0 bases. The complete variable domain, with remaining parts taken from reference TRBV28 and TRBJ1-5, reads DVKVTQSSRYLVKRTGEKVFLECVQDMDHENMFWYRQDPGLGLRLIYFSYDVKMKEKGDIPEGYSVSREKKERFSLILESASTNQTSMYLCASTSGQVSNQPQHFGDGTRLSIL.

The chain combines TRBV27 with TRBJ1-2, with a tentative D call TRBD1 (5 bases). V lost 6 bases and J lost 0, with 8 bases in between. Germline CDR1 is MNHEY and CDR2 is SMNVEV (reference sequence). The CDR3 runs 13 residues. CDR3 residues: CASSAGSNYGYTF. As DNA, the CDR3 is TGTGCCAGCAGCGCAGGGTCTAACTATGGCTACACCTTC.

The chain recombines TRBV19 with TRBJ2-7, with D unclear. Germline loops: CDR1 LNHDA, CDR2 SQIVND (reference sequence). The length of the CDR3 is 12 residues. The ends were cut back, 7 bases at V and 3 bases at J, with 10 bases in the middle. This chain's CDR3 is CASMGTHYEQYF. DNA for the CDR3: TGTGCCAGTATGGGCACACACTACGAGCAGTACTTC.

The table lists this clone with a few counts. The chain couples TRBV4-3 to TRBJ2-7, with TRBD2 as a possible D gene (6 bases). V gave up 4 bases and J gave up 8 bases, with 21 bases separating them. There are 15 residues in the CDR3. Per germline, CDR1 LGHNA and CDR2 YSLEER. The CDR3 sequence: CASSPGKGLREQQYF. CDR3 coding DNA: TGCGCCAGCAGCCCGGGTAAGGGACTCCGTGAGCAGCAGTACTTC.

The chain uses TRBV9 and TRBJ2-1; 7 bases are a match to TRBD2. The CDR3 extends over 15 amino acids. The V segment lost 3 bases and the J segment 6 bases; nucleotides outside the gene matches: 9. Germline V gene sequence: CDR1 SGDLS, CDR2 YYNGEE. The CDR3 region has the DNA TGTGCCAGCAGCGCGCGGGACTACCCCCCCAATGAGCAGTTCTTC. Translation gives CASSARDYPPNEQFF.

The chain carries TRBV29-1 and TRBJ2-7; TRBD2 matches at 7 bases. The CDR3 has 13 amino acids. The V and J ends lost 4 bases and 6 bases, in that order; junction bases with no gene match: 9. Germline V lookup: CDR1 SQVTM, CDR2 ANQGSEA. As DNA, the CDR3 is TGCAGCGTTGTGGGGGGGTTTAATGGCGAGCAGTACTTC. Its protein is CSVVGGFNGEQYF.

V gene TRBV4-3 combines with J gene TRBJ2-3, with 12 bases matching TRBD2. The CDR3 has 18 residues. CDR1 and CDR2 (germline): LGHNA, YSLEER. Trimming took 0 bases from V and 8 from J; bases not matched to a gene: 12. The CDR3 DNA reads TGCGCCAGCAGCCAAGATCGCACACTAGCGGGGGGTTCGGGTACGCAGTATTTT. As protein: CASSQDRTLAGGSGTQYF.

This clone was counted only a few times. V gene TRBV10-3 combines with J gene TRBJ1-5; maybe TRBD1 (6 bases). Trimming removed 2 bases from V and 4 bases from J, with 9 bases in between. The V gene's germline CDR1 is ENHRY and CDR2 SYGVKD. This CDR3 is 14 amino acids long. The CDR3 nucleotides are TGTGCCATCAGTGAGACTACAGGGAATCAGCCCCAGCATTTT. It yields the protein CAISETTGNQPQHF.